Listed below are T cell receptor beta chains from one sample, sequenced in a study of radiation and T cells in renal cell carcinoma. Assay: immunoSEQ multiplex PCR; the TCRdb copy retains only in-frame clones and omits some. The data show roughly 92,000 clones, 84% seen once. Sequenced material: blood, taken from a patient whose treatment included radiotherapy and nephrectomy. These receptors were collected from a man aged 55-75 years with renal cell carcinoma. Each CDR3 is given with its conserved first and last residue. Fields, in order: clone size, V gene, J gene, D gene, CDR3 length, CDR3 DNA, CDR3 protein. A D gene is named only where the DNA matches it firmly. For some rows the clone size is stated as once, few or many, or as a class when expanded; others skip it.

>-|TRBV6-1|TRBJ2-3|TRBD2|16
TGTGCCAGCAGTGGTCGACTAGCGGGAGGTACAGATACGCAGTATTTT
CASSGRLAGGTDTQYF
>-|TRBV10-1|TRBJ2-7|-|15
TGCGCCAGCAGTGAGTCGCCGGGAGAAGAAAAAACCCGGTACTTC
CASSESPGEEKTRYF
>-|TRBV7-8|TRBJ2-7|-|15
TGTGCCAGCAGCTTAGTTTCGACAGGTTCGGAAGAGCAGTACTTC
CASSLVSTGSEEQYF
>-|TRBV18|TRBJ2-3|TRBD2|16
TGTGCCAGCTCCGCCGGGACTACTTCTAGCACAGATACGCAGTATTTT
CASSAGTTSSTDTQYF
>-|TRBV5-3|TRBJ1-1|TRBD1|18
TGTGCCAGAAGTCCTGGAACAGGGGTCCCAAAAATTAGCACTGAAGCTTTCTTT
CARSPGTGVPKISTEAFF
>-|TRBV28|TRBJ2-3|-|15
TGTGCCAGCAGTTTATCAGTAGGGGTGGTAGATACGCAGTATTTT
CASSLSVGVVDTQYF
>-|TRBV19|TRBJ2-1|-|13
TGTGCCAGTAGTATATCAGGGTTGGGTGAGCAGTTCTTC
CASSISGLGEQFF
>-|TRBV6-5|TRBJ2-3|-|14
TGTGCCAGCACCCCGACAGGAGGCTCAGATACGCAGTATTTT
CASTPTGGSDTQYF
>few|TRBV2|TRBJ1-2|-|13
TGTGCCAGCAGCTTGGACAGCTTCTATGGCTACACCTTC
CASSLDSFYGYTF
>-|TRBV28|TRBJ2-7|-|11
TGTGCCAGCAGTTCCTTCTACGAGCAGTACTTC
CASSSFYEQYF
>-|TRBV28|TRBJ2-7|-|12
TGTGCCAGCACAGGGTTGGGGCACGAGCAGTACTTC
CASTGLGHEQYF
>few|TRBV9|TRBJ2-1|TRBD2|18
TGTGCCAGCAGCGTCGGACTAGCGGGAGTCGCGTGGTACAATGAGCAGTTCTTC
CASSVGLAGVAWYNEQFF
>-|TRBV6-1|TRBJ1-5|-|14
TGTGCCAGCAGTGAAGTATGGGGCAATCAGCCCCAGCATTTT
CASSEVWGNQPQHF
>-|TRBV27|TRBJ2-5|TRBD2|14
TGTGCCAGCAGTTTGCGACTAGCTGGAGAGACCCAGTACTTC
CASSLRLAGETQYF
>-|TRBV5-4|TRBJ2-1|TRBD2|18
TGTGCCAGCAGCTCCCCGGGACTAGCGGAGTCCGGCTACAATGAGCAGTTCTTC
CASSSPGLAESGYNEQFF
>-|TRBV5-1|TRBJ1-3|TRBD1|16
TGCGCCAGCAGCTTGGCAGGGGGTAACTCTGGAAACACCATATATTTT
CASSLAGGNSGNTIYF
>-|TRBV5-1|TRBJ2-7|TRBD2|13
TGCGCCAGCAGAGGACTAGCGGCCTACGAGCAGTACTTC
CASRGLAAYEQYF
>few|TRBV5-1|TRBJ1-1|-|16
TGCGCCAGCAGCTTGGAACAGGGTAGGGTCGGCACTGAAGCTTTCTTT
CASSLEQGRVGTEAFF
>-|TRBV5-4|TRBJ2-7|TRBD1|14
TGTGCCAGCAGCTTGGGGGACAGGGTCCACGAGCAGTACTTC
CASSLGDRVHEQYF
>-|TRBV5-5|TRBJ2-7|TRBD1|20
TGTGCCAGCAGCTTCCCTCGAACAGGGGCCAGCAACCCCGAACGTTACGAGCAGTACTTC
CASSFPRTGASNPERYEQYF
>-|TRBV23-1|TRBJ2-2|-|18
TGCGCCAGCAGTCAATCGACCCCCTCGGGGGCGAACACCGGGGAGCTGTTTTTT
CASSQSTPSGANTGELFF
>-|TRBV5-4|TRBJ2-7|TRBD2|18
TGTGCCAGCAGCTTGCGACTTTCTGGACTAGTTGGGTCCTACGAGCAGTACTTC
CASSLRLSGLVGSYEQYF
>-|TRBV7-2|TRBJ2-7|-|17
TGTGCCAGCAGCTTAGTTGGGTGGCGGAGGGGGGCCTACGAGCAGTACTTC
CASSLVGWRRGAYEQYF
>few|TRBV2|TRBJ1-6|TRBD1|13
TGTGCCAGCAGTCCGGACAGGGCGAGGCCCCTCCACTTT
CASSPDRARPLHF
>-|TRBV19|TRBJ2-2|TRBD1|15
TGTGCCAGTAGGGATCCTGCAGGGGGCACCGGGGAGCTGTTTTTT
CASRDPAGGTGELFF
>few|TRBV6-1|TRBJ1-5|-|16
TGTGCCAGCAGTGAACTCCGGTCTCATAGCAATCAGCCCCAGCATTTT
CASSELRSHSNQPQHF
>-|TRBV7-8|TRBJ1-5|-|14
TGTGCCAGCAGCTTAGCAGTTAGAAGTCAGCCCCAGCATTTT
CASSLAVRSQPQHF
>once|TRBV4-2|TRBJ2-1|TRBD2|16
TGTGCCAGCAGCGATTCTAGCGGGAGTTTCCCCAATGAGCAGTTCTTC
CASSDSSGSFPNEQFF
>-|TRBV6-5|TRBJ2-1|-|13
TGTGCCAGCAGTTACTCGAAATCGCATGAGCAGTTCTTC
CASSYSKSHEQFF
>few|TRBV4-1|TRBJ1-2|-|14
TGCGCCAGCAGCCGCCGGGGACCGGGCTATGGCTACACCTTC
CASSRRGPGYGYTF
>once|TRBV19|TRBJ2-3|-|16
TGTGCCAGTAGTATAGATCGACTAGTCGGGTCGGATACGCAGTATTTT
CASSIDRLVGSDTQYF
>-|TRBV18|TRBJ2-1|-|13
TGTGCCAGCTCACCCGGCCTGTGGAATGAGCAGTTCTTC
CASSPGLWNEQFF
>-|TRBV5-1|TRBJ2-3|-|15
TGCGCCAGCAGCTTGCAGAACCGGCGGATGGATACGCAGTATTTT
CASSLQNRRMDTQYF
>-|TRBV6-1|TRBJ2-7|-|14
TGTGCCAGCAGTATCCGGGACTTGACCTACGAGCAGTACTTC
CASSIRDLTYEQYF
>-|TRBV11-3|TRBJ2-3|-|13
TGTGCCAGCAGTCCAAATTGGGGGGATACGCAGTATTTT
CASSPNWGDTQYF
>once|TRBV5-6|TRBJ2-1|-|15
TGTGCCAGCAGCTTGTGGGGGACCTACTACAATGAGCAGTTCTTC
CASSLWGTYYNEQFF
>-|TRBV5-1|TRBJ2-2|TRBD2|16
TGCGCCAGCAGGTTAGCGGGGGCGAGATCGGACGGGGAGCTGTTTTTT
CASRLAGARSDGELFF
>-|TRBV10-3|TRBJ2-7|-|12
TGTGCCATCAGTGAGACCGGCGACGAGCAGTACTTC
CAISETGDEQYF
>-|TRBV27|TRBJ1-1|TRBD1|17
TGTGCCAGCAGTTTAAGGGGGACAGGGGGAATGGGCACTGAAGCTTTCTTT
CASSLRGTGGMGTEAFF
>once|TRBV4-2|TRBJ1-1|-|14
TGTGCCAGCAGCCCGCCGACGGGCCTCGGAGAAGCTTTCTTT
CASSPPTGLGEAFF
>-|TRBV2|TRBJ2-1|TRBD2|13
TGTGCCAGCGGGAGCGGGACCTACAATGAGCAGTTCTTC
CASGSGTYNEQFF
>-|TRBV28|TRBJ1-2|TRBD1|14
TGTGCCAGCAGTGCTCCGGGACAGAACTATGGCTACACCTTC
CASSAPGQNYGYTF
>-|TRBV30|TRBJ2-3|-|13
TGTGCCTGGAGTGTACAACTTGGAGATACGCAGTATTTT
CAWSVQLGDTQYF
>few|TRBV5-5|TRBJ2-7|TRBD1|15
TGTGCCAGCAGGGTAGGGACAGGGGAGACCTACGAGCAGTACTTC
CASRVGTGETYEQYF
>-|TRBV2|TRBJ2-3|-|15
TGTGCCAGCAGTGAGGACGGGCCAGGCACAGATACGCAGTATTTT
CASSEDGPGTDTQYF
>-|TRBV6-5|TRBJ2-3|-|14
TGTGCCACCAAGTTGGGTCTTAGCACAGATACGCAGTATTTT
CATKLGLSTDTQYF
>once|TRBV19|TRBJ2-3|TRBD1|17
TGTGCCAGTAGTATTTTATCCAGGGGGTTCACCACAGATACGCAGTATTTT
CASSILSRGFTTDTQYF
>once|TRBV30|TRBJ1-3|-|15
TGTGCCTGGAGTGTTGGCAGGAGCTCTGGAAACACCATATATTTT
CAWSVGRSSGNTIYF
>-|TRBV6-5|TRBJ2-7|TRBD2|15
TGTGCCAGCAGGACTAGCGGACAGAGCTCCTACGAGCAGTACTTC
CASRTSGQSSYEQYF
>few|TRBV6-1|TRBJ1-1|-|12
TGTGCCGCGGGAGGGGGGAGCACTGAAGCTTTCTTT
CAAGGGSTEAFF
>-|TRBV9|TRBJ2-1|-|14
TGTGCCAGCAGCGTAGGGAGCGGTTACAATGAGCAGTTCTTC
CASSVGSGYNEQFF
>-|TRBV5-1|TRBJ2-5|-|15
TGCGCCAGCAGCTTGGTAGGACAAGTCCAAGAGACCCAGTACTTC
CASSLVGQVQETQYF
>-|TRBV4-3|TRBJ1-1|-|13
TGCGCCAGCAGCCAAAGGGCTGAGACTGAAGCTTTCTTT
CASSQRAETEAFF
>-|TRBV7-2|TRBJ2-3|-|15
TGTGCCAGCAGCCGCCGGGGAGCTAGCACAGATACGCAGTATTTT
CASSRRGASTDTQYF
>-|TRBV23-1|TRBJ1-2|-|14
TGCGCCAGCAGTCAGGTCAGGCGGGACTATGGCTACACCTTC
CASSQVRRDYGYTF